These 29 T cell receptor beta chains came from one sample sequenced in a study of T cells in Graves' hyperthyroidism and ophthalmopathy. TCR beta CDR3 region amplification was performed from RNA transcripts. During a first-round RT-PCR of the TCR CDR3, the HTBI primer set was used. TCRdb processed the multiplex PCR reads anew with MiXCR; each CDR3 protein has one entry. Here the sample spans around 340,000 distinct CDR3 sequences, around 20% being singletons. The sample consisted of blood. These TCRs come from a woman between 50 and 59 years old with Graves' hyperthyroidism.

This clonotype was counted ten times or more. This rearrangement joins TRBV12-3 or TRBV12-4 to TRBJ1-2; D gene uncertain. CDR3 size: 14 residues. Trimming pared 1 base from V and 4 bases from J, leaving 10 bases between. CDR3 DNA sequence: TGTGCCAGCAGTTTAGTGGGTTTCGGCTATGGCTACACCTTC. Amino acid sequence: CASSLVGFGYGYTF.

The chain joins TRBV29-1 to TRBJ2-1, with a possible D match to TRBD2 (5 bases). Per the germline V gene, CDR1 is SQVTM and CDR2 is ANQGSEA. V lost 5 bases to trimming and J lost 3 bases, with 11 bases between them. This CDR3 comprises 13 residues. The CDR3 loop is CSVRSGFYNEQFF. DNA of the CDR3: TGCAGCGTTAGGAGCGGTTTCTACAATGAGCAGTTCTTC.

The rearrangement links TRBV11-2 to TRBJ2-5; perhaps TRBD1 as D (5 bases). Deletions cut 0 bases from V and 4 bases from J, with 9 bases between. The CDR3 contains 14 residues. Looked up from germline, CDR1 is SGHAT and CDR2 is FQNNGV. CDR3 bases: TGTGCCAGCAGCTTAGATAGGGGCCCAGAGACCCAGTACTTC. The encoded protein is CASSLDRGPETQYF.

This clonotype was recorded many times. This chain joins TRBV20-1 and TRBJ2-5; D is unresolved. Trimming removed 1 base from V and 3 bases from J, with 3 bases in between. CDR1 is DFQATT, CDR2 SNEGSKA, per germline (reference sequence). This CDR3 has 11 amino acids. The CDR3 here is CSARAEETQYF. DNA of the CDR3: TGCAGTGCTAGAGCCGAAGAGACCCAGTACTTC.

This clonotype was seen ten or more times. The V and J genes are TRBV7-8 and TRBJ2-5; 13 nucleotides line up with TRBD2. There are 17 residues in the CDR3. Looked up from germline, CDR1 is SGHVS and CDR2 is FQNEAQ. J lost 5 bases, V lost 5 bases, and 11 bases had no gene match. The CDR3 DNA follows: TGTGCCAGCAGCATTAAGATAGGACTAGCGGGAGTGGAGACCCAGTACTTC. Its protein is CASSIKIGLAGVETQYF.

In this sample, this clonotype turned up many times. This sequence joins TRBV6-4 and TRBJ1-6; weak D call: TRBD1 (6 bases). Germline V gives CDR1 MRHNA, CDR2 SNTAGT. Trimming removed 0 bases from V and 13 bases from J, with 16 bases in between. The CDR3 loop spans 15 amino acids. The DNA for the CDR3 is TGTGCCAGCAGTGACTCCGTACAGGGCTATCGGCCCCTCCACTTT. Encoded protein: CASSDSVQGYRPLHF.

Comments on this clonotype: At one boundary the junction diverges from the germline segment, which might be a read error. The chain joins TRBV7-6 to TRBJ2-1; D remains unclear. CDR3 size: 18 residues. Germline values: CDR1 SGHVS, CDR2 FNYEAQ. CDR3 coding DNA: TGTGCCAGCAGCTTATTGGGAATGGCAGTTCATCGGTACAATGAGAAGTTCTTC. Protein sequence: CASSLLGMAVHRYNEKFF.

The sample holds many counts of this clonotype. The chain recombines TRBV28 with TRBJ2-7; 8 positions match TRBD1. CDR3 length equals 15 residues. CDR1 MDHEN and CDR2 SYDVKM come from the germline V gene. Trimming cost V 6 bases and J 1 base; bases outside gene matches: 8. CDR3 sequence: CASRNSGQASYEQYF. The CDR3 coding sequence is TGTGCCAGCAGAAACTCGGGACAGGCGTCCTACGAGCAGTACTTC.

This clonotype was picked up many times. The gene calls are TRBV6-2 or TRBV6-3 and TRBJ2-2; 13 bases match TRBD2. Germline CDR1 reads MNHEY; CDR2 reads SVGEGT. V was pared by 2 bases and J by 1 base, with 7 bases of the junction left unmatched. This CDR3 comprises 19 residues. Here the CDR3 DNA reads TGTGCCAGCAGTTACGTCCGACTAGCGGGAGGAGTGAACACCGGGGAGCTGTTTTTT. As protein: CASSYVRLAGGVNTGELFF.

This clonotype was detected many times. In DNA form, the CDR3 reads TGTGCCAGCAGCTTCGGGGGCTCCTATAATTCACCCCTCCACTTT. The encoded protein is CASSFGGSYNSPLHF. V is TRBV5-8 and J is TRBJ1-6; perhaps TRBD1 as D (5 bases). This CDR3 contains 15 residues. Trimming cost V 2 bases and J 0 bases, with 6 bases left between them. From germline, CDR1 is SGHTS and CDR2 YDEGEE.

Only one count was recorded for this clonotype. The chain employs TRBV15 and TRBJ1-5; D remains unclear. Per germline, CDR1 LNHNV and CDR2 YYDKDF (reference sequence). This CDR3 contains 14 residues. V lost 5 bases, J lost 1 base, and 9 bases lay in between. The CDR3 is CATSRSGSNQPQHF. CDR3 DNA sequence: TGTGCCACCAGCCGAAGCGGGAGCAATCAGCCCCAGCATTTT.

In its sample, this clonotype was seen a few times. A read error may explain this, as a much larger clone is one base away. The chain has TRBV4-2 and TRBJ1-5; D call uncertain. CDR3 size: 14 residues. Germline assignment: CDR1 LGHNA and CDR2 YNFKEQ. Trimming left V 2 bases short and J 0 bases short, with 5 bases between. The CDR3 DNA reads TGTGCCAGCAGCCAACCTAATAGCAATCAGCCCCAGCATTTT. Its translation is CASSQPNSNQPQHF.

This clonotype came up many times. This chain links TRBV30 with TRBJ2-1; D is unresolved. The germline V and J ends were trimmed by 1 base and 5 bases, with 9 bases remaining between them. This CDR3 is 13 amino acids long. Germline lookup yields CDR1 GTSNPN and CDR2 SVGIG (reference sequence). CDR3 in DNA: TGTGCCTGGAGTGAGGACCGAGACAATGAGCAGTTCTTC. Amino acid sequence: CAWSEDRDNEQFF.

The CDR3 loop reads CASSVLAGGLTDTQYF. In DNA, the CDR3 is TGTGCCAGCAGTGTGCTAGCGGGGGGGCTTACAGATACGCAGTATTTT. The chain combines TRBV6-1 with TRBJ2-3; 12 nucleotides line up with TRBD2. The CDR3 is 16 amino acids. Germline trimming cut 4 bases from V and 3 bases from J; bases unmatched to any gene: 5. The germline gives CDR1 MNHNS, CDR2 SASEGT.

J is TRBJ2-3 and V is TRBV6-6; D is uncertain. Germline lookup yields CDR1 MNHNY and CDR2 SVGAGI (reference sequence). The length of the CDR3 is 16 residues. V lost 0 bases and J lost 5, with 15 bases in between. CDR3 bases: TGTGCCAGCAGTTACTCCCGGACGGCTCGAGGAGATACGCAGTATTTT. It codes for CASSYSRTARGDTQYF.

Many counts were recorded for this clonotype. This chain links TRBV28 with TRBJ1-1; 7 bases agree with TRBD1. CDR1 MDHEN and CDR2 SYDVKM come from the germline V gene. Trimming removed 0 bases from V and 2 bases from J; junction bases left unmatched: 3. CDR3 length: 15 residues. Here the CDR3 reads CASSLWGTANTEAFF. The CDR3 region has the DNA TGTGCCAGCAGTTTATGGGGGACAGCTAACACTGAAGCTTTCTTT.

This clonotype has at least ten counts. The chain uses TRBV4-1 and TRBJ1-1, with D possibly matching TRBD1 (6 bases). From germline, CDR1 is MGHRA and CDR2 YSYEKL. The CDR3 is 13 residues long. Between the trimmed V and J ends, which lost 5 bases and 10 bases, there was a span of 17 bases. CDR3 sequence: CASSFLVRGTAFF. The CDR3 DNA is TGCGCCAGCAGCTTCCTTGTAAGGGGGACAGCTTTCTTT.

This clonotype turned up a few times. The V gene is TRBV6-4, the J gene TRBJ1-1; D is ambiguous. The CDR3 contains 14 residues. Per germline, CDR1 MRHNA and CDR2 SNTAGT. V lost 5 bases and J lost 1, with 11 bases in between. The CDR3 nucleotides read TGTGCCAGCAGTAGTTCTCGGGAGAACACTGAAGCTTTCTTT. This sequence encodes CASSSSRENTEAFF.

Many counts were recorded for this clonotype. One junction end disagrees with the germline gene, perhaps due to a read error. The chain links TRBV5-6 to TRBJ1-3; D remains unclear. Germline CDR1 and CDR2: SGHDT and YYEEEE. The CDR3 sequence is 13 residues long. The DNA of the CDR3 is TGTGCCAGCAGCTTTACGTCTGCAAACACCATATATTTT. It is translated as CASSFTSANTIYF.

CDR3: CSAQGGYRAFF. The CDR3 nucleotides read TGCAGTGCTCAAGGGGGGTATCGAGCTTTCTTT. This sequence joins TRBV20-1 and TRBJ1-1, with a possible D match to TRBD1 (6 bases). V lost 5 bases and J 10 bases, leaving 14 bases between the germline ends. The CDR3 has 11 residues. The germline V gene has CDR1 DFQATT and CDR2 SNEGSKA (reference sequence).

This clonotype was seen repeatedly, ten times or more. The CDR3: CASSLEVLSDTQYF. The CDR3 nucleotides read TGTGCCAGCAGCTTAGAAGTGTTATCGGATACGCAGTATTTT. The V and J genes are TRBV7-9 and TRBJ2-3, with unresolved D. The germline V gene has CDR1 SEHNR and CDR2 FQNEAQ (reference sequence). The CDR3 extends over 14 amino acids. Trimming left V 1 base short and J 6 bases short, with 11 bases between.

This clonotype occurred many times. The gene calls are TRBV3-1 and TRBJ2-2; no definite D call. Trimming took off 0 bases at V and 4 bases at J, with 3 bases between the two ends. CDR1 LGHDT and CDR2 YNNKEL come from the germline V gene (reference sequence). The CDR3 consists of 13 residues. This CDR3 reads CASSQDTTGELFF. The CDR3 nucleotides read TGTGCCAGCAGCCAAGATACCACCGGGGAGCTGTTTTTT.

The chain is built from TRBV6-1 and TRBJ2-3; 13 positions agree with TRBD2. Germline V gene data show CDR1 as MNHNS and CDR2 as SASEGT. This CDR3 spans 15 amino acids. Losses at the gene ends were 6 bases for V and 4 bases for J; bases not matched to a gene: 4. CDR3 in amino acids: CASSDGTSGADTQYF. The CDR3 nucleotides are TGTGCCAGCAGCGATGGGACTAGCGGGGCAGATACGCAGTATTTT.

This chain joins TRBV7-6 and TRBJ2-1; D is undetermined. Trimming pared 3 bases from V and 0 bases from J, leaving 9 bases between. CDR3 length equals 15 residues. From germline, CDR1 is SGHVS and CDR2 FNYEAQ. In nucleotides, the CDR3 is TGTGCCAGCAGCTTCGACGGAAGCTCCTACAATGAGCAGTTCTTC. Its protein product is CASSFDGSSYNEQFF.

The genes are TRBV2 and TRBJ2-4, with D tentatively TRBD1 (5 bases). The CDR3 contains 14 residues. Trimming removed 5 bases from V and 4 bases from J, with 12 bases in between. CDR1 and CDR2 from the germline V gene are SNHLY and FYNNEI. For the CDR3, the DNA is TGTGCCAGCAGTCCATCCTCAGGGAAAAACATTCAGTACTTC. Amino acids: CASSPSSGKNIQYF.

For the CDR3, the DNA is TGCGCCAGCAGCCCCGTGGGACAGGGGTCTGAAAAACTGTTTTTT. It codes for CASSPVGQGSEKLFF. This chain joins TRBV4-1 and TRBJ1-4; TRBD1 matches 10 bases. The CDR3 contains 15 residues. Trimming cost V 4 bases and J 7 bases; bases outside gene matches: 6. Germline V lookup: CDR1 MGHRA, CDR2 YSYEKL.

The chain carries TRBV27 and TRBJ2-2; TRBD2 aligns across 14 bases. The CDR3 has 16 residues. Germline CDR1 is MNHEY and CDR2 is SMNVEV (reference sequence). Trimming cost V 6 bases and J 0 bases; bases outside gene matches: 0. The chain's CDR3 is CASRTSGGANTGELFF. DNA for the CDR3: TGTGCCAGCAGGACTAGCGGGGGGGCGAACACCGGGGAGCTGTTTTTT.

This clonotype appeared many times. The chain has TRBV7-3 and TRBJ2-3, with 14 bases matching TRBD2. Germline V gene data show CDR1 as SGHTA and CDR2 as FQGTGA. Trimming took 5 bases from V and 8 from J; bases not matched to a gene: 3. This CDR3 region has 14 residues. The CDR3 nucleotides are TGTGCCAGCAGCGAGACTAGCGGGGGGGGTACGCAGTATTTT. Translation: CASSETSGGGTQYF.

The CDR3 DNA reads TGCAGCGTTGCTTGGGGAGACCTGTATAGCAATCAGCCCCAGCATTTT. It yields the protein CSVAWGDLYSNQPQHF. The chain uses TRBV29-1 and TRBJ1-5; no clear D gene. The CDR3 is 16 residues long. The germline gives CDR1 SQVTM, CDR2 ANQGSEA. Trimming removed 4 bases from V and 0 bases from J, with 16 bases in between.